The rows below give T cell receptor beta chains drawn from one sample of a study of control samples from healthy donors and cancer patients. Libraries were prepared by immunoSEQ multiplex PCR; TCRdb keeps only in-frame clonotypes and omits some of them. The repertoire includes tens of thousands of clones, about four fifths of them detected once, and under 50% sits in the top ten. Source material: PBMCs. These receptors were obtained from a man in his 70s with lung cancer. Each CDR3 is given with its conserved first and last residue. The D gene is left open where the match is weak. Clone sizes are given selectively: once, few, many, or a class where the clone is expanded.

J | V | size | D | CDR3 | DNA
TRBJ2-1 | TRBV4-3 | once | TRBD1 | CASSQDPGQGRDEQFF | TGCGCCAGCAGCCAAGATCCAGGACAGGGAAGAGATGAGCAGTTCTTC
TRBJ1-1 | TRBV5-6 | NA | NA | CASSFGGRSNTEAFF | TGTGCCAGCAGCTTTGGGGGCCGTTCCAACACTGAAGCTTTCTTT
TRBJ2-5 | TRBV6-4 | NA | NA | CASSVTVGETQYF | TGTGCCAGCAGTGTCACTGTAGGGGAGACCCAGTACTTC
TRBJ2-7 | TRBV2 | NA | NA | CASSERTRVDEQYF | TGTGCCAGCAGTGAAAGGACGCGGGTGGACGAGCAGTACTTC
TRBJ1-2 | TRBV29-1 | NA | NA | CSVGRGSWYGYTF | TGCAGCGTTGGCAGGGGATCCTGGTATGGCTACACCTTC
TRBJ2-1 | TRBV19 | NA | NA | CASSPWGTPYDNEQFF | TGTGCCAGTAGTCCGTGGGGGACCCCCTACGACAATGAGCAGTTCTTC
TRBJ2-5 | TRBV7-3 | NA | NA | CASSPTGTPEETQYF | TGTGCCAGCAGCCCAACCGGGACACCCGAAGAGACCCAGTACTTC
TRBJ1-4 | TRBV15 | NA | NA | CATSQRTTNEKLFF | TGTGCCACCAGCCAACGTACGACTAATGAAAAACTGTTTTTT
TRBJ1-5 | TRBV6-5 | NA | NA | CASTTGFNQPQHF | TGTGCCAGCACCACAGGGTTCAATCAGCCCCAGCATTTT
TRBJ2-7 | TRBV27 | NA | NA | CASGIDRAGHEQYF | TGTGCCAGCGGGATCGACAGGGCGGGGCACGAGCAGTACTTC
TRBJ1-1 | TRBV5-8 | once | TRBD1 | CASSPTGHTEAFF | TGTGCCAGCAGCCCGACAGGGCACACTGAAGCTTTCTTT
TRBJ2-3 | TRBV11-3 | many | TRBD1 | CASSPGQGTHTQYF | TGTGCCAGCAGCCCGGGACAGGGCACTCATACGCAGTATTTT
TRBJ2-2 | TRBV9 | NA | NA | CASSVVTGTGELFF | TGTGCCAGCAGCGTAGTGACGGGCACCGGGGAGCTGTTTTTT
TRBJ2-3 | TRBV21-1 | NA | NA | CASTETSGGAPDTQYF | TGTGCCAGCACCGAAACGTCCGGGGGGGCCCCAGATACGCAGTATTTT
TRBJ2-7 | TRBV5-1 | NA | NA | CASSSGGYEQYF | TGCGCCAGCAGCTCGGGTGGCTACGAGCAGTACTTC
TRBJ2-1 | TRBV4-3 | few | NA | CASSQVGLPYNEQFF | TGCGCCAGCAGCCAAGTAGGGCTCCCCTACAATGAGCAGTTCTTC
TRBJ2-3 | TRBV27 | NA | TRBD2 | CASSASRGGSSGGPRTDTQYF | TGTGCCAGCAGTGCCAGCCGTGGTGGGTCTAGCGGGGGGCCTCGGACAGATACGCAGTATTTT
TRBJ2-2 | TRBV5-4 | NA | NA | CASSSGLTNTGELFF | TGTGCCAGCAGCTCGGGACTTACTAACACCGGGGAGCTGTTTTTT
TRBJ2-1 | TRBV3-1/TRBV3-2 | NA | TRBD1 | CASSQDRARGPYNEQFF | TGTGCCAGCAGCCAAGATCGAGCGAGGGGGCCCTACAATGAGCAGTTCTTC
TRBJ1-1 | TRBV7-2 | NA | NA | CASSFSGRGTEAFF | TGTGCCAGCAGCTTTTCGGGCAGGGGCACTGAAGCTTTCTTT
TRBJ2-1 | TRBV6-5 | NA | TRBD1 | CASGGRGYNEQFF | TGTGCCAGCGGGGGCAGGGGGTACAATGAGCAGTTCTTC
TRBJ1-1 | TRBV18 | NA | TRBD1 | CASSPPTGMNTEAFF | TGTGCCAGCTCACCACCGACAGGGATGAACACTGAAGCTTTCTTT
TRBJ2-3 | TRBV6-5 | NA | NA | CASSLGYRDTQYF | TGTGCCAGCAGCCTCGGATATAGAGATACGCAGTATTTT
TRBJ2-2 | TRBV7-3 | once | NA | CASSLNPPGELFF | TGTGCCAGCAGCTTAAATCCGCCTGGGGAGCTGTTTTTT
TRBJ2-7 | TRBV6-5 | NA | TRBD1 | CASSYSRGWYEQYF | TGTGCCAGCAGTTACTCCAGGGGGTGGTACGAGCAGTACTTC